The clone carrying this T cell receptor (beta chain) turned up a few times. This CDR3 region has 15 residues. Trimming took 6 bases from V and 1 from J; bases not matched to a gene: 7. This record belongs to a study of T cells in Graves' hyperthyroidism and ophthalmopathy. Amplification of TCR beta CDR3 regions used RNA as the template. HTBI primers were the set used in a first-round RT-PCR of the TCR CDR3. TCRdb reanalysed the multiplex PCR reads using MiXCR and keeps one entry per CDR3 protein. The table records about 420,000 distinct CDR3 sequences, around 13% of them present only once. This receptor was obtained from a woman aged 18-29 years with Graves' hyperthyroidism. Material for sequencing was blood. The chain links TRBV12-3 or TRBV12-4 to TRBJ2-7; TRBD1 aligns across 9 bases. CDR3: CASSSTGGLSYEQYF. CDR3 sequence (DNA): TGTGCCAGCAGCAGCACAGGGGGCCTATCCTACGAGCAGTACTTC.